These 30 T cell receptor beta chains share one sample of origin, sequenced in a study of control samples from healthy donors and cancer patients. TCRdb's table, derived via immunoSEQ multiplex PCR, lists solely in-frame clones and lacks some. The repertoire has fewer than 130,000 clones, approximately 87% of them found once; the top ten carry about 3.9%. Material for sequencing was PBMCs. Receptors were obtained from a woman aged 55-70 years with lung cancer.

This rearrangement joins TRBV2 to TRBJ1-6; a weak D match, TRBD1 (6 bases). Germline-derived CDR1 and CDR2 are SNHLY and FYNNEI. The ends were cut back, 2 bases at V and 0 bases at J, with 14 bases in the middle. The CDR3 covers 18 residues. CDR3 loop: CASSESGASSSYNSPLHF. The CDR3 DNA reads TGTGCCAGCAGTGAATCGGGGGCGAGTAGCTCCTATAATTCACCCCTCCACTTT.

This clone has more than one count but fewer than ten. DNA for the CDR3: TGTGCCAGTAGTTTCCAACAGGGCGATAATTCACCCCTCCACTTT. Translated, it gives CASSFQQGDNSPLHF. The chain links TRBV19 to TRBJ1-6; the D gene is possibly TRBD1 (6 bases). The germline V gene has CDR1 LNHDA and CDR2 SQIVND (reference sequence). The CDR3 totals 15 residues. Trimming removed 5 bases from V and 5 bases from J, with 13 bases in between.

This chain joins TRBV5-6 and TRBJ1-5; the D gene is possibly TRBD1 (5 bases). Germline V gives CDR1 SGHDT, CDR2 YYEEEE. Between the trimmed V and J ends, which lost 0 bases and 3 bases, there was a span of 10 bases. This CDR3 comprises 15 residues. The CDR3, as DNA: TGTGCCAGCAGCTTGGGGGGGTTGAACAATCAGCCCCAGCATTTT. Protein sequence: CASSLGGLNNQPQHF. Full variable domain (outside the CDR3, taken from reference TRBV5-6 and TRBJ1-5): DAGVTQSPTHLIKTRGQQVTLRCSPKSGHDTVSWYQQALGQGPQFIFQYYEEEERQRGNFPDRFSGHQFPNYSSELNVNALLLGDSALYLCASSLGGLNNQPQHFGDGTRLSIL.

The chain couples TRBV11-2 to TRBJ2-2; D call uncertain. There are 15 residues in the CDR3. V was clipped by 3 bases and J by 4 bases, with 12 bases between them. Germline V gene data show CDR1 as SGHAT and CDR2 as FQNNGV. CDR3 bases: TGTGCCAGCAGCTTGTCTGGGAAGGCCACCGGGGAGCTGTTTTTT. Translated: CASSLSGKATGELFF.

The chain uses TRBV19 and TRBJ2-1; 9 bases map to TRBD1. The CDR3 is 12 residues long. The V gene end was trimmed by 9 bases and the J gene end by 9 bases; junction bases not matched to a gene: 6. Germline V gene data show CDR1 as LNHDA and CDR2 as SQIVND (reference sequence). The CDR3 sequence: CASGDRVGEQFF. The CDR3 nucleotides are TGTGCCAGCGGGGACAGGGTCGGTGAGCAGTTCTTC.

CDR3 coding DNA: TGTGCCAGCAGCCCTACGGAGGGCTCGAGTTCACCCCTCCACTTT. Translated: CASSPTEGSSSPLHF. This chain links TRBV3-1 (or the pseudogene TRBV3-2) with TRBJ1-6; the D is unclear. CDR1 LGHDT and CDR2 YNNKEL come from the germline V gene (reference sequence). The CDR3 covers 15 residues. V was pared by 4 bases and J by 9 bases, with 16 bases between.

The CDR3 nucleotides are TGCAGCGTTGCCCTTCCCACCGGGCCAAACTTAGGCTACACCTTC. Its protein product is CSVALPTGPNLGYTF. This chain links TRBV29-1 with TRBJ1-2; D gene unclear. The CDR3 covers 15 residues. Germline assignment: CDR1 SQVTM and CDR2 ANQGSEA. V was pared by 4 bases and J by 8 bases, with 23 bases between.

The chain joins TRBV6-6 to TRBJ1-2; a weak D match, TRBD1 (6 bases). The ends were cut back, 6 bases at V and 6 bases at J, with 14 bases in the middle. This CDR3 has 13 residues. Germline lookup yields CDR1 MNHNY and CDR2 SVGAGI (reference sequence). CDR3 sequence: CASSPGTRDGYTF. DNA for the CDR3: TGTGCCAGCAGCCCCGGGACAAGGGATGGCTACACCTTC.

Here the CDR3 DNA reads TGTGCCAGTAGTTACTTACCGTTCGATCAGCCCCAGCATTTT. This translates into CASSYLPFDQPQHF. The chain carries TRBV19 and TRBJ1-5; D unresolved. The germline V and J ends were trimmed by 5 bases and 5 bases, with 13 bases remaining between them. Germline V gene sequence: CDR1 LNHDA, CDR2 SQIVND (reference sequence). This CDR3 contains 14 residues.

This clone has just one count. The CDR3 DNA is TGTGCCAGCAGCGCTACGACAGGGTACACCGGGGAGCTGTTTTTT. This encodes CASSATTGYTGELFF. V gene TRBV7-2 combines with J gene TRBJ2-2; 7 positions agree with TRBD1. The germline V gene encodes CDR1 SGHTA and CDR2 FQGNSA. V was pared by 5 bases and J by 3 bases, with 6 bases of the junction left unmatched. The CDR3 is 15 amino acids.

The CDR3 DNA follows: TGTGCCAGCAGTTACCCGGCGGGGCCCCAGCATTTT. Amino acid sequence: CASSYPAGPQHF. The V gene is TRBV6-2 or TRBV6-3, the J gene TRBJ1-5; D unresolved. Germline V CDR1 and CDR2: MNHEY, SVGEGT. The CDR3 is 12 residues long. V lost 2 bases and J 9 bases, leaving 8 bases between the germline ends.

The chain is built from TRBV15 and TRBJ1-1; TRBD1 aligns across 8 bases. The CDR3 consists of 16 residues. Trimming took 5 bases from V and 1 from J; bases not matched to a gene: 9. CDR1 and CDR2 from the germline V gene are LNHNV and YYDKDF (reference sequence). The CDR3 DNA is TGTGCCACCAGCCGCGACAGGGGAGTTCAGAACACTGAAGCTTTCTTT. Protein sequence: CATSRDRGVQNTEAFF.

CDR3 DNA sequence: TGTGCCAGCAGTGAACAGGGAGGGAGCAATCAGCCCCAGCATTTT. Translated: CASSEQGGSNQPQHF. V is TRBV2 and J is TRBJ1-5; D is possibly TRBD1 (5 bases). The CDR3 covers 15 residues. V was shortened by 2 bases and J by 1 base, with 9 bases between the two germline ends. Germline V gene sequence: CDR1 SNHLY, CDR2 FYNNEI.

This chain uses TRBV6-6 with TRBJ2-5; weak D call: TRBD2 (6 bases). Germline lookup yields CDR1 MNHNY and CDR2 SVGAGI (reference sequence). The CDR3 loop spans 14 amino acids. The V end was cut by 7 bases, the J end by 1 base, with 13 bases between. The CDR3 nucleotides are TGTGCCAGCATCGGAGGGGCCACCCAAGAGACCCAGTACTTC. Protein: CASIGGATQETQYF.

The V gene is TRBV5-1, the J gene TRBJ1-1, with D unresolved. CDR1 is SGHRS and CDR2 is YFSETQ in the germline V gene. This CDR3 has 14 amino acids. The V end was cut by 4 bases, the J end by 0 bases, with 10 bases between. The CDR3 nucleotides are TGCGCCAGCAGCATTGCCGGCATGAACACTGAAGCTTTCTTT. This encodes CASSIAGMNTEAFF. The full variable domain, rest sourced from reference TRBV5-1 and TRBJ1-1, is KAGVTQTPRYLIKTRGQQVTLSCSPISGHRSVSWYQQTPGQGLQFLFEYFSETQRNKGNFPGRFSGRQFSNSRSEMNVSTLELGDSALYLCASSIAGMNTEAFFGQGTRLTVV.

The CDR3 is CAWSRQTYGYTF. The CDR3 nucleotides are TGTGCCTGGAGTAGGCAGACCTATGGCTACACCTTC. The V call is TRBV30, the J call TRBJ1-2, with no clear D. Trimming left V 2 bases short and J 4 bases short, with 8 bases between. There are 12 residues in the CDR3. Germline CDR1 GTSNPN, CDR2 SVGIG (reference sequence). Drawing the rest from reference TRBV30 and TRBJ1-2, the complete variable domain is SQTIHQWPATLVQPVGSPLSLECTVEGTSNPNLYWYRQAAGRGLQLLFYSVGIGQISSEVPQNLSASRPQDRQFILSSKKLLLSDSGFYLCAWSRQTYGYTFGSGTRLTVV.

The chain recombines TRBV12-3 or TRBV12-4 with TRBJ1-6; D gene uncertain. The CDR3 runs to 13 residues. Deletions cut 3 bases from V and 7 bases from J, with 7 bases between. CDR3 bases: TGTGCCAGCAGTTTGCTGATGAATTCACCCCTCCACTTT. Its translation: CASSLLMNSPLHF.

This chain uses TRBV25-1 with TRBJ2-2, with no clear D. CDR3 length equals 12 residues. Germline V gene data show CDR1 as MGHDK and CDR2 as SYGVNS. V lost 7 bases, J lost 9 bases, and 12 bases lay in between. CDR3: CASNSAGRELFF. The CDR3 bases are TGTGCCAGCAATTCAGCCGGCCGGGAGCTGTTTTTT. Full variable domain (outside the CDR3, taken from reference TRBV25-1 and TRBJ2-2): EADIYQTPRYLVIGTGKKITLECSQTMGHDKMYWYQQDPGMELHLIHYSYGVNSTEKGDLSSESTVSRIRTEHFPLTLESARPSHTSQYLCASNSAGRELFFGEGSRLTVL.

The chain employs TRBV6-5 and TRBJ1-5, with D possibly matching TRBD1 (6 bases). CDR1 and CDR2 (germline): MNHEY, SVGAGI. V was trimmed by 2 bases and J by 7 bases, leaving 12 bases between them. This CDR3 comprises 14 residues. The CDR3 spells CASSYRQGNQPQHF. The CDR3 nucleotides read TGTGCCAGCAGTTACCGTCAGGGGAACCAGCCCCAGCATTTT.

This clone came up a few times. V and J are TRBV20-1 and TRBJ2-1, with a tentative D call TRBD2 (7 bases). Per the germline V gene, CDR1 is DFQATT and CDR2 is SNEGSKA (reference sequence). This CDR3 has 15 residues. The V gene lost 3 bases and the J gene lost 3 bases, with 15 bases spanning the gap. The CDR3 region has the DNA TGCAGTGCTAGTTTGAGGGGGGGGCTCTACAATGAGCAGTTCTTC. This sequence encodes CSASLRGGLYNEQFF.

The rearrangement uses TRBV3-1 (or the pseudogene TRBV3-2) and TRBJ2-5; D not resolved. V shed 4 bases and J shed 3 bases, with 9 bases lying between them. Looked up from germline, CDR1 is LGHDT and CDR2 is YNNKEL (reference sequence). The CDR3 length is 13 residues. CDR3 coding DNA: TGTGCCAGCAGCCCCACGATTAAAGAGACCCAGTACTTC. Translation gives CASSPTIKETQYF.

The CDR3 reads CASSPPPGHRNTEAFF. CDR3 sequence (DNA): TGTGCCAGCAGCCCGCCCCCGGGACACAGGAACACTGAAGCTTTCTTT. The rearrangement uses TRBV7-2 and TRBJ1-1; the D gene is possibly TRBD1 (6 bases). Germline CDR1 and CDR2: SGHTA and FQGNSA. V lost 5 bases and J lost 1, with 17 bases in between. The CDR3 consists of 16 residues.

The rearrangement links TRBV2 to TRBJ1-4; TRBD1 matches at 9 bases. V was pared by 5 bases and J by 8 bases, with 6 bases of the junction left unmatched. The germline gives CDR1 SNHLY, CDR2 FYNNEI. The CDR3 runs 14 residues. The CDR3: CASSLQGAGEKLFF. CDR3 in DNA: TGTGCCAGCAGTTTACAGGGGGCCGGGGAAAAACTGTTTTTT.

The CDR3 loop is CSAGFNGYTF. CDR3 nucleotide sequence: TGCAGTGCAGGGTTTAATGGCTACACCTTC. The chain employs TRBV20-1 and TRBJ1-2; D is undetermined. The CDR3 is 10 amino acids. Trimming shortened V by 6 bases and J by 6 bases, and 8 bases separated the two germline ends. Germline loops: CDR1 DFQATT, CDR2 SNEGSKA (reference sequence).

The chain joins TRBV4-1 to TRBJ2-7; TRBD2 matches 14 bases. J was trimmed by 3 bases and V by 5 bases; bases with no gene match: 9. Germline V gene lookup returns CDR1 MGHRA and CDR2 YSYEKL. The CDR3 consists of 17 residues. CDR3 coding DNA: TGCGCCAGCAGCTATGGGGGACTAGCGGGAGCGAACTACGAGCAGTACTTC. Residues: CASSYGGLAGANYEQYF.

The chain carries TRBV19 and TRBJ2-5; TRBD2 matches at 7 bases. The CDR3 is made up of 14 amino acids. V lost 2 bases, J lost 2 bases, and 2 bases stayed unmatched. Germline V lookup: CDR1 LNHDA, CDR2 SQIVND (reference sequence). CDR3 loop: CASSIRRGQETQYF. CDR3 DNA sequence: TGTGCCAGTAGTATAAGGCGGGGGCAAGAGACCCAGTACTTC.

The chain recombines TRBV27 with TRBJ1-2, with TRBD1 matching over 12 bases. This CDR3 has 13 amino acids. J gave up 7 bases and V 10 bases, and 7 bases lay outside the gene matches. The germline V gene has CDR1 MNHEY and CDR2 SMNVEV (reference sequence). The CDR3 DNA reads as TGTGCCACCGCCGGGACAGGGGGCTTTGGCTACACCTTC. This encodes CATAGTGGFGYTF.

The chain joins TRBV27 to TRBJ1-2, with D perhaps matching TRBD1 (5 bases). V was pared by 9 bases and J by 5 bases, with 16 bases between. Germline CDR1 reads MNHEY; CDR2 reads SMNVEV (reference sequence). The CDR3 extends over 13 amino acids. CDR3 DNA: TGTGCCAGTCGCCAGGCGGGGCTGTATGGCTACACCTTC. It codes for CASRQAGLYGYTF.

The V gene is TRBV3-1 (or the pseudogene TRBV3-2), the J gene TRBJ1-2; D gene unclear. Trimming shortened V by 0 bases and J by 6 bases, and 8 bases separated the two germline ends. The CDR3 runs 13 residues. Germline loops: CDR1 LGHDT, CDR2 YNNKEL (reference sequence). The DNA for the CDR3 is TGTGCCAGCAGCCAAGAGGCAGGCCATGGCTACACCTTC. It codes for CASSQEAGHGYTF.

The J gene is TRBJ2-7, the V gene TRBV2; 9 positions agree with TRBD1. The J segment lost 3 bases and the V segment lost 6 bases, leaving 9 bases of the junction unmatched. CDR3 size: 15 residues. Germline CDR1 reads SNHLY; CDR2 reads FYNNEI. The CDR3 DNA is TGTGCCAGCAGGGAGGACAGGGGAGGGCACTACGAGCAGTACTTC. Protein product: CASREDRGGHYEQYF.